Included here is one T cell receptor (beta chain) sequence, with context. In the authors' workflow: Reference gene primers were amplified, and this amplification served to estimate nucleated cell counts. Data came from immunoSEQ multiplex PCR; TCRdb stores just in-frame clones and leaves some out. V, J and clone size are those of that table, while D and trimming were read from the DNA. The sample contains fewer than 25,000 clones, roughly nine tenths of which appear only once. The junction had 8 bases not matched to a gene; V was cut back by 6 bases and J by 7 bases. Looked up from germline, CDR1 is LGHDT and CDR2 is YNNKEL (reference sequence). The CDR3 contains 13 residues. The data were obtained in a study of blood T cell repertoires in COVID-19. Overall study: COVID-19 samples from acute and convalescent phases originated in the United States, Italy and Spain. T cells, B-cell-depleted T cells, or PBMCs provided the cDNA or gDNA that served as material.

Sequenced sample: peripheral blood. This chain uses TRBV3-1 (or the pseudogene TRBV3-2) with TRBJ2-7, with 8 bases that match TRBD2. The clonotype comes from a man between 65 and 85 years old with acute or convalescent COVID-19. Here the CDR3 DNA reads TGTGCCAGCAGTGGAGCGGGGGAGAGGGAGCAGTACTTC. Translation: CASSGAGEREQYF.